The 26 T cell receptor beta chains below come from one sample, sequenced in a study of shared clonotypes between healthy human individuals. The method was immunoSEQ multiplex PCR; TCRdb's version includes in-frame clones alone and lacks a portion of them. The sample lists roughly 2.2 million clones; more than 85% were seen once. The sample consisted of naive CD4+ T cells from PBMCs. Indicated subset: CD45RA+ positively selected. The receptors derive from a man between 18 and 29 years old in good health. Some clones in this sample may be carry-over from other donors' samples.

This clone was counted only a few times. The chain carries TRBV5-8 and TRBJ1-5, with a weak D call TRBD1 (5 bases). V dropped 4 bases and J dropped 0 bases, with 14 bases sitting between them. Looked up from germline, CDR1 is SGHTS and CDR2 is YDEGEE. This CDR3 is 16 amino acids long. CDR3: CASSPGTASSNQPQHF. CDR3 DNA sequence: TGTGCCAGCAGCCCAGGGACGGCCTCTAGCAATCAGCCCCAGCATTTT.

The chain links TRBV5-4 to TRBJ2-7; TRBD2 aligns across 10 bases. Unmatched junction bases numbered 9, after V lost 3 bases and J lost 6 bases. The germline gives CDR1 SGHNT, CDR2 YYREEE (reference sequence). The CDR3 loop spans 15 amino acids. In DNA form, the CDR3 reads TGTGCCAGCAGCTCCTCTAGCGGGAGCAAGAGCGAGCAGTACTTC. Translation: CASSSSSGSKSEQYF.

J is TRBJ1-5 and V is TRBV19; 7 bases are shared with TRBD1. V was pared by 2 bases and J by 4 bases, with 5 bases of the junction left unmatched. Germline CDR1 reads LNHDA; CDR2 reads SQIVND (reference sequence). This CDR3 comprises 15 residues. In nucleotides, the CDR3 is TGTGCCAGTAGTATATTGACAGGGCAGAATCAGCCCCAGCATTTT. Residues: CASSILTGQNQPQHF. The variable domain in full, with the rest retrieved from reference TRBV19 and TRBJ1-5, is DGGITQSPKYLFRKEGQNVTLSCEQNLNHDAMYWYRQDPGQGLRLIYYSQIVNDFQKGDIAEGYSVSREKKESFPLTVTSAQKNPTAFYLCASSILTGQNQPQHFGDGTRLSIL.

In regard to this clone: At one of its ends the junction is not consistent with the germline gene, which may arise from a read error. The chain is built from TRBV28 and TRBJ2-7; 10 nucleotides align to TRBD2. Germline CDR1 and CDR2: MDHEN and SYDVKM. This CDR3 has 12 residues. The CDR3 spells CASSLPPGLAIF. The CDR3, as DNA: TGTGCCAGCAGTTTACCGCCGGGACTAGCGATCTTC.

J is TRBJ2-7 and V is TRBV6-5; D not certain. The V gene lost 3 bases and the J gene lost 3 bases, with 9 bases spanning the gap. In germline, CDR1 is MNHEY, CDR2 SVGAGI. The CDR3 length is 13 residues. CDR3 sequence: CASSYPNRYEQYF. In DNA form, the CDR3 reads TGTGCCAGCAGTTATCCGAACCGCTACGAGCAGTACTTC.

The chain recombines TRBV30 with TRBJ1-4; D unclear. Trimming left V 2 bases short and J 6 bases short, with 4 bases between. This CDR3 has 11 residues. Germline V lookup: CDR1 GTSNPN, CDR2 SVGIG (reference sequence). The CDR3, as DNA: TGTGCCTGGAGTCAGGATGAAAAACTGTTTTTT. Amino acid sequence: CAWSQDEKLFF. The full variable domain, completed using reference TRBV30 and TRBJ1-4, is SQTIHQWPATLVQPVGSPLSLECTVEGTSNPNLYWYRQAAGRGLQLLFYSVGIGQISSEVPQNLSASRPQDRQFILSSKKLLLSDSGFYLCAWSQDEKLFFGSGTQLSVL.

Worth noting for this clone: The sample contains more than one DNA sequence encoding this CDR3. The chain carries TRBV28 and TRBJ2-3, with 12 bases identical to TRBD2. Germline V gene data show CDR1 as MDHEN and CDR2 as SYDVKM. Germline trimming cut 6 bases from V and 2 bases from J; bases unmatched to any gene: 3. CDR3 length: 15 residues. The CDR3 nucleotides are TGTGCCAGCAGCACTAGCGGGAGGTACACAGATACGCAGTATTTT. Translated: CASSTSGRYTDTQYF.

The gene calls are TRBV7-6 and TRBJ2-5; TRBD2 agrees at 8 bases. CDR3 size: 14 residues. Germline V gene lookup returns CDR1 SGHVS and CDR2 FNYEAQ. V dropped 5 bases and J dropped 3; count of bases not matched to a gene: 5. DNA of the CDR3: TGTGCCAGCAGCGTTAGCGGGATAAAAGAGACCCAGTACTTC. Translating it yields CASSVSGIKETQYF.

The chain recombines TRBV6-5 with TRBJ1-1; 9 nucleotides agree with TRBD1. Germline loops: CDR1 MNHEY, CDR2 SVGAGI. The CDR3 totals 15 residues. V shed 4 bases and J 6 bases; nucleotides not matched to a gene: 9. DNA for the CDR3: TGTGCCAGCAGTTCCTTCGGACAGGGGCGACCTGAAGCTTTCTTT. Encoded protein: CASSSFGQGRPEAFF.

V gene TRBV6-6 combines with J gene TRBJ1-4, with 8 bases lining up with TRBD1. CDR1 and CDR2 from the germline V gene are MNHNY and SVGAGI (reference sequence). After removal of 4 bases from V and 6 bases from J, the junction contained 4 bases not matched to a gene. CDR3 length: 14 amino acids. The CDR3 protein is CASSFADRDEKLFF. CDR3 coding DNA: TGTGCCAGCAGTTTTGCGGACAGGGATGAAAAACTGTTTTTT.

This rearrangement joins TRBV10-1 to TRBJ2-7; D is perhaps TRBD2 (5 bases). V was cut by 3 bases and J by 5 bases, with 11 bases left in between. The CDR3 consists of 13 residues. Per germline, CDR1 WNHNN and CDR2 SYGVQD (reference sequence). The CDR3 region has the DNA TGCGCCAGCAGTGATGGCCTCGGGGACGAGCAGTACTTC. Its protein is CASSDGLGDEQYF.

In DNA, the CDR3 is TGTGCCTGGAGTGTATTCAGGGACAAAGAGACCCAGTACTTC. This translates into CAWSVFRDKETQYF. V and J are TRBV30 and TRBJ2-5, with TRBD1 as a possible D gene (6 bases). V dropped 0 bases and J dropped 3 bases, with 11 bases sitting between them. This CDR3 region has 14 residues. Germline V gives CDR1 GTSNPN, CDR2 SVGIG (reference sequence).

This chain joins TRBV28 and TRBJ1-4; no firm D call. Germline CDR1 is MDHEN and CDR2 is SYDVKM. The CDR3 loop spans 15 amino acids. Deletions cut 6 bases from V and 6 bases from J, with 17 bases between. CDR3 loop: CASSSPSAGYEKLFF. Here the CDR3 DNA reads TGTGCCAGCAGCTCGCCTTCCGCTGGGTATGAAAAACTGTTTTTT.

The chain recombines TRBV29-1 with TRBJ2-1, with 8 bases fitting TRBD1. V shed 2 bases and J 4 bases; nucleotides not matched to a gene: 16. Germline-derived CDR1 and CDR2 are SQVTM and ANQGSEA. The CDR3 has 18 residues. The CDR3 spells CSVEWRARWTGTYNEQFF. DNA for the CDR3: TGCAGCGTTGAATGGAGGGCACGGTGGACAGGGACGTACAATGAGCAGTTCTTC.

The genes are TRBV6-1 and TRBJ2-5, with 7 bases aligning to TRBD2. The V gene end was trimmed by 7 bases and the J gene end by 5 bases; junction bases not matched to a gene: 10. Germline CDR1 and CDR2: MNHNS and SASEGT. The CDR3 loop spans 14 amino acids. The CDR3 DNA sequence: TGTGCCAGCACCCACGGCCCCGGGGGGGAGACCCAGTACTTC. Encoded protein: CASTHGPGGETQYF.

This clone was recorded once. Written as DNA, the CDR3 is TGTGCCAGCAGTGAAGGGGGGGCGTATGAAAAACTGTTTTTT. It is translated as CASSEGGAYEKLFF. The chain has TRBV6-1 and TRBJ1-4; D is possibly TRBD1 (6 bases). The germline V gene encodes CDR1 MNHNS and CDR2 SASEGT. This CDR3 has 14 amino acids. Trimming left V 1 base short and J 6 bases short, with 9 bases between.

V usage is TRBV5-1 and J usage is TRBJ2-3; D not resolved. This CDR3 contains 15 residues. With 4 bases removed from V and 0 bases from J, the gap between germline ends came to 12 bases. Germline lookup yields CDR1 SGHRS and CDR2 YFSETQ. For the CDR3, the DNA is TGCGCCAGCAGCGTAACCCCGGACAGCACAGATACGCAGTATTTT. It translates to CASSVTPDSTDTQYF.

This clone was seen just once. Different DNA sequences within this sample yield the same CDR3. This sequence joins TRBV28 and TRBJ2-7, with 9 bases identical to TRBD2. The V segment lost 9 bases and the J segment 0 bases; nucleotides outside the gene matches: 3. The CDR3 covers 13 residues. Germline assignment: CDR1 MDHEN and CDR2 SYDVKM. The CDR3 spells CASLAGVSYEQYF. CDR3 sequence (DNA): TGTGCCAGTTTAGCGGGAGTCTCCTACGAGCAGTACTTC.

The V call is TRBV28, the J call TRBJ1-1; a possible D gene is TRBD1 (6 bases). The CDR3 spans 15 residues. Germline assignment: CDR1 MDHEN and CDR2 SYDVKM. Deletions cut 7 bases from V and 4 bases from J, with 19 bases between. DNA for the CDR3: TGTGCCAGCATAGGGGGGGCCCAAGGGTTCACTGAAGCTTTCTTT. This translates into CASIGGAQGFTEAFF. The whole variable domain, filled in from reference TRBV28 and TRBJ1-1, reads DVKVTQSSRYLVKRTGEKVFLECVQDMDHENMFWYRQDPGLGLRLIYFSYDVKMKEKGDIPEGYSVSREKKERFSLILESASTNQTSMYLCASIGGAQGFTEAFFGQGTRLTVV.

The V call is TRBV7-9, the J call TRBJ1-3; 9 bases map to TRBD1. CDR1 and CDR2 from the germline V gene are SEHNR and FQNEAQ (reference sequence). V was pared by 5 bases and J by 1 base, with 6 bases of the junction left unmatched. This CDR3 has 16 amino acids. CDR3 in amino acids: CASSRSDRGSGNTIYF. The CDR3 coding sequence is TGTGCCAGCAGCCGATCCGACAGGGGGTCTGGAAACACCATATATTTT.

The J gene is TRBJ1-1, the V gene TRBV5-1, with TRBD1 matching over 9 bases. The CDR3 covers 13 residues. CDR1 and CDR2 (germline): SGHRS, YFSETQ. V lost 5 bases, J lost 6 bases, and 5 bases stayed unmatched. The CDR3 sequence: CASRRDRVSEAFF. The CDR3 nucleotides read TGCGCCAGCAGACGGGACAGGGTCTCTGAAGCTTTCTTT.

The rearrangement links TRBV27 to TRBJ2-3; D may be TRBD2 (5 bases). The V end was cut by 2 bases, the J end by 1 base, with 7 bases between. Germline V gene lookup returns CDR1 MNHEY and CDR2 SMNVEV (reference sequence). The CDR3 extends over 14 amino acids. The CDR3 DNA sequence: TGTGCCAGCAGTTTAGGACTGCGCACAGATACGCAGTATTTT. This translates into CASSLGLRTDTQYF.

The rearrangement links TRBV19 to TRBJ1-2, with D unresolved. CDR1 and CDR2 from the germline V gene are LNHDA and SQIVND (reference sequence). Trimming pared 1 base from V and 2 bases from J, leaving 8 bases between. CDR3 size: 14 residues. The CDR3 sequence: CASSIGRENYGYTF. DNA of the CDR3: TGTGCCAGTAGTATAGGTCGGGAAAACTATGGCTACACCTTC.

The chain recombines TRBV21-1 with TRBJ2-7. TRBV21-1 is given as a pseudogene. The CDR3 totals 12 residues. The CDR3 DNA follows: TGTGCCAGCAGCAGGGCGGTAAGGGAGCAGTACTTC. Translated: CASSRAVREQYF.

This clone was observed a few times. The chain employs TRBV20-1 and TRBJ1-1, with D possibly being TRBD1 (5 bases). V dropped 1 base and J dropped 6 bases, with 6 bases sitting between them. Looked up from germline, CDR1 is DFQATT and CDR2 is SNEGSKA (reference sequence). The CDR3 runs 11 residues. The CDR3 nucleotides read TGCAGTGCTAGAGGGGGCGCTGAAGCTTTCTTT. It is translated as CSARGGAEAFF.

CDR3 sequence: CASRPSPAYEQYF. CDR3 in DNA: TGTGCCAGTAGACCCAGCCCAGCCTACGAGCAGTACTTC. The gene calls are TRBV27 and TRBJ2-7; no clear D gene. Germline V gene sequence: CDR1 MNHEY, CDR2 SMNVEV (reference sequence). V dropped 9 bases and J dropped 2 bases, with 14 bases sitting between them. This CDR3 region has 13 residues.